Here is one TCR beta chain with its context. The CDR3 length is 15 residues. The V and J ends lost 4 bases and 4 bases respectively, with 14 bases between them. The germline CDR1 and CDR2 sequences are SGDLS and YYNGEE. Genomic DNA of every subset was divided equally among multiple immunoSEQ plates. Profiling relied on immunoSEQ multiplex PCR, and the TCRdb table lists in-frame clones only, not all of them. This table has roughly 410,000 clones, approximately 96% appearing once. The data derive from a study of shared clonotypes between healthy human individuals. Study-level information: Per donor, three plates held CD4 naive cells, three held CD4 memory, two held CD8 naive and one held CD8 memory.

Sequenced input: memory CD8+ T cells sorted from blood. The subset denotes: CD45RO+ cells pooled with CCR7-negative TemRA cells. The clonotype was recovered from a man under 40 in good health. The V call is TRBV9, the J call TRBJ2-2; D is perhaps TRBD1 (5 bases). CDR3 protein: CASSNPGQTTGELFF. CDR3 coding DNA: TGTGCCAGCAGCAACCCAGGGCAGACCACCGGGGAGCTGTTTTTT.